This record concerns one TCR beta chain sequence. The antigen is undetermined. This specimen includes other DNA sequences encoding the same CDR3. Germline CDR1 reads MDHEN; CDR2 reads SYDVKM. The CDR3 is made up of 12 amino acids. V trimming: 10 bases; J trimming: 7 bases; junction bases outside the gene matches: 9. The sample is drawn from a study of cytotoxic CD8 clonotypes in ibrutinib-treated CLL. Data came from immunoSEQ multiplex PCR; TCRdb stores just in-frame clones and leaves some out. The sample includes 45,000 to 60,000 clones, approximately 52% seen only once; the top ten take about a fifth. Regarding the study as a whole: Contraction or stability on treatment was seen for public clonotypes, which were uncommon.

The sequence derives from a human donor with chronic lymphocytic leukemia. The rearrangement links TRBV28 to TRBJ1-2, with 7 nucleotides matching TRBD1. Sample: PBMCs, taken after 24 months of ibrutinib treatment. CDR3 sequence: CATGTASLGYTF. Here the CDR3 DNA reads TGTGCCACCGGGACAGCTTCACTTGGCTACACCTTC.